The 27 T cell receptor beta chains below come from one sample, sequenced in a study of blood T cell repertoires in COVID-19. Assay used: immunoSEQ multiplex PCR; TCRdb lists only in-frame clones, some missing. Found here are around 430,000 clones, around 87% of them singletons; the top ten hold roughly 9.4%. Input material: PBMCs or T cells enriched from blood (not recorded which). The receptors derive from a woman aged 45-60 years who had recovered from COVID-19.

This clone was counted only a few times. CDR3 residues: CATSEGATYNEQFF. The CDR3 DNA sequence: TGTGCCACCAGTGAGGGGGCGACCTACAATGAGCAGTTCTTC. This chain joins TRBV24-1 and TRBJ2-1; a weak D match, TRBD1 (6 bases). V gave up 4 bases and J gave up 2 bases, with 8 bases separating them. This CDR3 has 14 residues. Looked up from germline, CDR1 is KGHDR and CDR2 is SFDVKD.

This clone showed up just once. The chain links TRBV11-2 to TRBJ2-1, with 10 bases aligning to TRBD1. Germline values: CDR1 SGHAT, CDR2 FQNNGV. The CDR3 is 16 amino acids. V was pared by 7 bases and J by 4 bases, with 10 bases of the junction left unmatched. The CDR3 is CASTPATGQGYNEQFF. As DNA, the CDR3 is TGTGCCAGCACCCCGGCCACGGGACAGGGGTACAATGAGCAGTTCTTC.

In this sample, this clone turned up once. The rearrangement joins TRBV5-1 to TRBJ2-7, with a weak D call TRBD1 (5 bases). Germline V gives CDR1 SGHRS, CDR2 YFSETQ. The CDR3 totals 14 residues. V lost 4 bases to trimming and J lost 0 bases, with 11 bases between them. The CDR3 coding sequence is TGCGCCAGCAGCGTCCAGGGCCACTCCTACGAGCAGTACTTC. Translated, it gives CASSVQGHSYEQYF. Together with reference TRBV5-1 and TRBJ2-7, the CDR3 gives the full variable domain: KAGVTQTPRYLIKTRGQQVTLSCSPISGHRSVSWYQQTPGQGLQFLFEYFSETQRNKGNFPGRFSGRQFSNSRSEMNVSTLELGDSALYLCASSVQGHSYEQYFGPGTRLTVT.

The J gene is TRBJ1-1, the V gene TRBV4-1; D unclear. This CDR3 comprises 14 residues. Germline V CDR1 and CDR2: MGHRA, YSYEKL. V was clipped by 1 base and J by 4 bases, with 10 bases between them. CDR3 sequence: CASSQGHWATEAFF. In nucleotides, the CDR3 is TGCGCCAGCAGCCAAGGCCACTGGGCCACTGAAGCTTTCTTT.

This clone came up once. This chain connects TRBV2 to TRBJ1-2; D not resolved. Looked up from germline, CDR1 is SNHLY and CDR2 is FYNNEI. The CDR3 is 16 residues long. With 3 bases removed from V and 1 base from J, the gap between germline ends came to 15 bases. As DNA, the CDR3 is TGTGCCAGCAGTGATACCGTCCGAGGCGGTAACTATGGCTACACCTTC. Translated, it gives CASSDTVRGGNYGYTF.

The chain couples TRBV5-1 to TRBJ2-2; possible D gene TRBD2, 5 bases. Germline CDR1 and CDR2: SGHRS and YFSETQ. The V and J ends lost 4 bases and 1 base respectively, with 14 bases between them. The CDR3 loop spans 16 amino acids. CDR3 region: CASSTRPGLNTGELFF. The CDR3 DNA reads as TGCGCCAGCAGCACCCGCCCGGGGTTGAACACCGGGGAGCTGTTTTTT. Variable domain in full (rest from reference TRBV5-1 and TRBJ2-2): KAGVTQTPRYLIKTRGQQVTLSCSPISGHRSVSWYQQTPGQGLQFLFEYFSETQRNKGNFPGRFSGRQFSNSRSEMNVSTLELGDSALYLCASSTRPGLNTGELFFGEGSRLTVL.

J is TRBJ2-5 and V is TRBV3-1 (or the pseudogene TRBV3-2); 7 nucleotides agree with TRBD1. Germline-derived CDR1 and CDR2 are LGHDT and YNNKEL (reference sequence). V lost 6 bases to trimming and J lost 5 bases; unmatched junction nucleotides: 9. The CDR3 length is 14 residues. CDR3 region: CASSSTGVSETQYF. DNA of the CDR3: TGTGCCAGCAGTTCTACAGGGGTTTCGGAGACCCAGTACTTC.

The chain links TRBV6-5 to TRBJ1-2; TRBD1 matches 7 bases. The CDR3 contains 14 residues. V was pared by 7 bases and J by 2 bases, with 7 bases of the junction left unmatched. Germline-derived CDR1 and CDR2 are MNHEY and SVGAGI. CDR3 nucleotides: TGTGCCAGCACCCCAGGGGGACAGAACTATGGCTACACCTTC. It codes for CASTPGGQNYGYTF.

The chain joins TRBV10-3 to TRBJ1-3, with no clear D. Germline V gene lookup returns CDR1 ENHRY and CDR2 SYGVKD. This CDR3 region has 14 residues. Trimming left V 3 bases short and J 8 bases short, with 14 bases between. CDR3 in amino acids: CAISDEYEVDTIYF. The CDR3 DNA reads as TGTGCCATCAGTGATGAATACGAAGTAGACACCATATATTTT.

The rearrangement uses TRBV9 and TRBJ1-5; possible D gene TRBD1, 6 bases. V shed 3 bases and J shed 3 bases, with 10 bases lying between them. The CDR3 has 14 residues. Germline V gene data show CDR1 as SGDLS and CDR2 as YYNGEE. In DNA, the CDR3 is TGTGCCAGCAGCGGGACAGAGCTCAATCAGCCCCAGCATTTT. The encoded protein is CASSGTELNQPQHF.

The gene calls are TRBV6-5 and TRBJ2-3; D unresolved. CDR3 length: 14 residues. The V end was cut by 6 bases, the J end by 4 bases, with 14 bases between. The germline gives CDR1 MNHEY, CDR2 SVGAGI. Here the CDR3 reads CASRLVRFPDTQYF. The CDR3 nucleotides are TGTGCCAGCAGACTCGTTCGTTTCCCAGATACGCAGTATTTT.

The rearrangement joins TRBV9 to TRBJ2-1; tentative D call: TRBD2 (7 bases). The CDR3 sequence is 13 residues long. CDR1 is SGDLS and CDR2 is YYNGEE in the germline V gene. The germline V and J ends were trimmed by 3 bases and 11 bases, with 15 bases remaining between them. CDR3 residues: CASSAGTGGQQFF. CDR3 sequence (DNA): TGTGCCAGCAGCGCCGGAACGGGGGGCCAGCAGTTCTTC.

The CDR3 DNA follows: TGTGCCAGCTCAAAGACAGGGGTGGGGACTGAAGCTTTCTTT. It is translated as CASSKTGVGTEAFF. The gene calls are TRBV18 and TRBJ1-1, with TRBD1 identical over 8 bases. The CDR3 has 14 residues. V shed 5 bases, J shed 5 bases, and the junction held 7 bases outside the gene matches. Germline CDR1 reads KGHSH; CDR2 reads LQKENI.

This clone was observed many times. The chain joins TRBV29-1 to TRBJ1-3; D is unclear. The CDR3 spans 13 residues. V was trimmed by 3 bases and J by 0 bases, leaving 6 bases between them. Per the germline V gene, CDR1 is SQVTM and CDR2 is ANQGSEA. DNA of the CDR3: TGCAGCGTTGAGGGGAGCTCTGGAAACACCATATATTTT. Residues: CSVEGSSGNTIYF.

This clone was detected once. The V and J genes are TRBV7-9 and TRBJ2-3, with a tentative D call TRBD2 (5 bases). Germline V CDR1 and CDR2: SEHNR, FQNEAQ (reference sequence). Trimming took off 5 bases at V and 6 bases at J, with 15 bases between the two ends. This CDR3 is built from 14 residues. CDR3 residues: CASSQRGSSDTQYF. The DNA for the CDR3 is TGTGCCAGCAGCCAACGAGGGAGTAGTGATACGCAGTATTTT. The full variable domain, completed using reference TRBV7-9 and TRBJ2-3, is DTGVSQNPRHKITKRGQNVTFRCDPISEHNRLYWYRQTLGQGPEFLTYFQNEAQLEKSRLLSDRFSAERPKGSFSTLEIQRTEQGDSAMYLCASSQRGSSDTQYFGPGTRLTVL.

The chain couples TRBV4-2 to TRBJ2-3; a possible D gene is TRBD1 (6 bases). Germline V gene lookup returns CDR1 LGHNA and CDR2 YNFKEQ. Between the trimmed V and J ends, which lost 3 bases and 2 bases, there was a span of 12 bases. This CDR3 contains 15 residues. CDR3 DNA: TGTGCCAGCAGCCATGGGGACAAGATCACAGATACGCAGTATTTT. As protein: CASSHGDKITDTQYF.

CDR3 amino acids: CASSQEGGATGNTIYF. The CDR3 nucleotides read TGTGCCAGCAGCCAAGAAGGCGGTGCTACTGGAAACACCATATATTTT. The chain uses TRBV3-1 (or the pseudogene TRBV3-2) and TRBJ1-3, with D uncertain. Trimming left V 0 bases short and J 2 bases short, with 11 bases between. The CDR3 contains 16 residues. Germline CDR1 reads LGHDT; CDR2 reads YNNKEL (reference sequence).

The chain combines TRBV4-2 with TRBJ1-2; TRBD1 matches at 10 bases. The trim removed 2 bases at V and 5 bases at J, leaving 8 bases unmatched. CDR3 length equals 16 residues. In germline, CDR1 is LGHNA, CDR2 YNFKEQ. The CDR3 sequence: CASSQHLQGQGYGYTF. CDR3 nucleotide sequence: TGTGCCAGCAGCCAACACCTGCAGGGACAGGGGTATGGCTACACCTTC.

The chain carries TRBV25-1 and TRBJ1-4; D perhaps matches TRBD1 (6 bases). The V gene lost 5 bases and the J gene lost 0 bases, with 13 bases spanning the gap. Germline V gives CDR1 MGHDK, CDR2 SYGVNS. This CDR3 spans 16 amino acids. The CDR3 sequence is CASSHRQVATNEKLFF. In nucleotides, the CDR3 is TGTGCCAGCAGTCACCGACAGGTAGCAACTAATGAAAAACTGTTTTTT.

The chain is built from TRBV29-1 and TRBJ2-3; TRBD2 agrees at 14 bases. After removal of 7 bases from V and 3 bases from J, the junction contained 6 bases not matched to a gene. CDR3 length: 15 amino acids. CDR1 SQVTM and CDR2 ANQGSEA come from the germline V gene. The CDR3 DNA reads TGCAGCGCCGGGACTAGCGGGGGCCCAACAGATACGCAGTATTTT. Residues: CSAGTSGGPTDTQYF.

The chain employs TRBV11-2 and TRBJ2-1; possible D gene TRBD2, 5 bases. The CDR3 contains 13 residues. In germline, CDR1 is SGHAT, CDR2 FQNNGV. With 1 base removed from V and 6 bases from J, the gap between germline ends came to 7 bases. Here the CDR3 reads CASSLAGSNEQFF. The CDR3 nucleotides are TGTGCCAGCAGCTTAGCTGGGAGCAATGAGCAGTTCTTC. Using reference TRBV11-2 and TRBJ2-1 for the parts outside the CDR3, the full variable domain is EAGVAQSPRYKIIEKRQSVAFWCNPISGHATLYWYQQILGQGPKLLIQFQNNGVVDDSQLPKDRFSAERLKGVDSTLKIQPAKLEDSAVYLCASSLAGSNEQFFGPGTRLTVL.

The table lists this clone with a count of one. The chain employs TRBV11-3 and TRBJ2-1; TRBD2 aligns across 9 bases. J gave up 10 bases and V 0 bases, and 1 base lay outside the gene matches. In germline, CDR1 is SGHNT, CDR2 YENEEA. The CDR3 totals 13 residues. This chain's CDR3 is CASSLDGLAEQFF. CDR3 sequence (DNA): TGTGCCAGCAGCTTAGATGGACTAGCGGAGCAGTTCTTC.

The chain has TRBV21-1 and TRBJ1-2; the tabulated D call, TRBD1, remains unverified against the DNA. TRBV21-1 corresponds to a pseudogene. CDR3 length: 18 residues. The CDR3 region is CASRSLQGTLVSDYGYTF. CDR3 in DNA: TGTGCCAGCCGCTCGCTCCAGGGCACTCTCGTCAGCGACTATGGCTACACCTTC.

This clone was observed once. The chain couples TRBV18 to TRBJ1-1; D unresolved. Trimming cost V 0 bases and J 1 base, with 12 bases left between them. The germline CDR1 and CDR2 sequences are KGHSH and LQKENI. The CDR3 consists of 16 residues. The CDR3, as DNA: TGTGCCAGCTCACCACCCTTACAGAATCGGAACACTGAAGCTTTCTTT. Amino acids: CASSPPLQNRNTEAFF.

This clone was detected a few times. The V gene is TRBV6-5, the J gene TRBJ2-7; 11 positions agree with TRBD1. Germline CDR1 MNHEY, CDR2 SVGAGI. Trimming at V came to 11 bases and at J to 4 bases, leaving 13 bases not matched to a gene. The CDR3 spans 15 residues. The CDR3 sequence: CALGGDRGDSYEQYF. For the CDR3, the DNA is TGTGCCCTCGGGGGGGACAGGGGGGACTCGTACGAGCAGTACTTC.

In this sample, this clone turned up a few times. The chain employs TRBV18 and TRBJ2-3, with unresolved D. V shed 3 bases and J shed 7 bases, with 8 bases lying between them. The CDR3 contains 12 residues. CDR1 and CDR2 (germline): KGHSH, LQKENI. For the CDR3, the DNA is TGTGCCAGCTCACCGAATTCTAATACGCAGTATTTT. This gives the protein CASSPNSNTQYF.

A note on this clone: Other DNA sequences in the same sample also yield this CDR3. The V call is TRBV2, the J call TRBJ1-5; 9 bases fit TRBD1. Per the germline V gene, CDR1 is SNHLY and CDR2 is FYNNEI. The CDR3 covers 13 residues. V trimming: 6 bases; J trimming: 4 bases; junction bases outside the gene matches: 1. CDR3 sequence (DNA): TGTGCCAGCAGAGGGACAGGGAATCAGCCCCAGCATTTT. This translates into CASRGTGNQPQHF. The full variable domain, in which reference TRBV2 and TRBJ1-5 provide the parts outside the CDR3, is EPEVTQTPSHQVTQMGQEVILRCVPISNHLYFYWYRQILGQKVEFLVSFYNNEISEKSEIFDDQFSVERPDGSNFTLKIRSTKLEDSAMYFCASRGTGNQPQHFGDGTRLSIL.